These 17 T cell receptor beta chains came from one sample sequenced in a study of control samples from healthy donors and cancer patients. Measured with immunoSEQ multiplex PCR; TCRdb has only the in-frame clones, and not every one. The sample lists 130,000 or so clones, 85% to 95% occurring once. Sequencing used blood. Receptors were obtained from a man aged 40-55 years in good health.

This clone was counted between two and nine times. The gene calls are TRBV9 and TRBJ1-2, with 8 nucleotides matching TRBD1. The CDR3 totals 16 residues. The ends lost 2 bases at V and 2 bases at J; junction bases unmatched: 8. The germline gives CDR1 SGDLS, CDR2 YYNGEE. This chain's CDR3 is CASSVGDRRINYGYTF. The CDR3 DNA sequence: TGTGCCAGCAGCGTTGGGGACAGGAGAATCAACTATGGCTACACCTTC.

The count of this clone is one. The chain links TRBV5-6 to TRBJ2-3, with 7 bases fitting TRBD1. From germline, CDR1 is SGHDT and CDR2 YYEEEE. V lost 0 bases to trimming and J lost 3 bases; unmatched junction nucleotides: 1. The CDR3 has 14 residues. DNA of the CDR3: TGTGCCAGCAGCTTGGAGGGGGCGACAGATACGCAGTATTTT. Amino acids: CASSLEGATDTQYF.

The V call is TRBV19, the J call TRBJ2-1, with TRBD2 identical over 11 bases. The length of the CDR3 is 17 residues. Germline CDR1 is LNHDA and CDR2 is SQIVND (reference sequence). The junction had 8 bases not matched to a gene; V was cut back by 5 bases and J by 2 bases. CDR3 sequence: CASSPRTSGPPYNEQFF. The DNA of the CDR3 is TGTGCCAGTAGTCCACGGACTAGCGGGCCTCCCTACAATGAGCAGTTCTTC.

This CDR3 reads CASSPLAGGPGEQFF. In nucleotides, the CDR3 is TGTGCCAGCTCCCCACTAGCGGGGGGGCCTGGGGAGCAGTTCTTC. The chain employs TRBV27 and TRBJ2-1; 13 bases align to TRBD2. V shed 8 bases, J shed 10 bases, and the junction held 11 bases outside the gene matches. This CDR3 contains 15 residues. Germline lookup yields CDR1 MNHEY and CDR2 SMNVEV (reference sequence).

This sequence joins TRBV7-9 and TRBJ2-6; D is uncertain. Trimming removed 6 bases at V and 1 base at J, with 10 bases between. Germline V gives CDR1 SEHNR, CDR2 FQNEAQ (reference sequence). The CDR3 sequence is 15 residues long. CDR3 amino acids: CASRPQWSGANVLTF. CDR3 sequence (DNA): TGTGCCAGCAGACCTCAGTGGTCTGGGGCCAACGTCCTGACTTTC.

This rearrangement joins TRBV4-3 to TRBJ1-1; possible D gene TRBD1, 6 bases. In germline, CDR1 is LGHNA, CDR2 YSLEER. The CDR3 covers 15 residues. V was trimmed by 0 bases and J by 0 bases, leaving 8 bases between them. The CDR3 here is CASSQDWTVNTEAFF. The CDR3 region has the DNA TGCGCCAGCAGCCAAGATTGGACAGTGAACACTGAAGCTTTCTTT.

This sequence joins TRBV7-8 and TRBJ1-5; perhaps TRBD1 as D (6 bases). V gave up 2 bases and J gave up 2 bases, with 10 bases separating them. CDR3 size: 15 residues. Germline V lookup: CDR1 SGHVS, CDR2 FQNEAQ. The CDR3 loop is CASSLHRQGNQPQHF. Here the CDR3 DNA reads TGTGCCAGCAGCTTACATCGACAGGGCAATCAGCCCCAGCATTTT. Combining the CDR3 with reference TRBV7-8 and TRBJ1-5 gives the whole variable domain GAGVSQSPRYKVAKRGQDVALRCDPISGHVSLFWYQQALGQGPEFLTYFQNEAQLDKSGLPSDRFFAERPEGSVSTLKIQRTQQEDSAVYLCASSLHRQGNQPQHFGDGTRLSIL.

Remarks on this clone: A read error may be the cause here, since a much bigger clone is one base away. Different DNA sequences within this sample yield the same CDR3. This rearrangement joins TRBV7-9 to TRBJ2-7, with 14 nucleotides matching TRBD2. There are 15 residues in the CDR3. V lost 5 bases and J lost 3; bases outside the gene matches: 3. Per the germline V gene, CDR1 is SEHNR and CDR2 is FQNEAQ (reference sequence). CDR3 bases: TGTGCCAGCAGCCCGGGACTAGCGGGAGTCTACGAGCAGTACTTC. It is translated as CASSPGLAGVYEQYF.

CDR3 sequence: CASSPVGRTDTQYF. CDR3 in DNA: TGTGCCAGCTCACCAGTGGGGCGGACAGATACGCAGTATTTT. This rearrangement joins TRBV18 to TRBJ2-3, with a weak D call TRBD1 (5 bases). Germline V lookup: CDR1 KGHSH, CDR2 LQKENI. The V end lost 2 bases, the J end lost 3 bases, and 9 bases lay between the germline ends. CDR3 length equals 14 residues.

The chain employs TRBV11-3 and TRBJ2-1; 11 bases align to TRBD1. The CDR3 contains 15 residues. Germline V gene data show CDR1 as SGHNT and CDR2 as YENEEA. Losses at the gene ends were 4 bases for V and 8 bases for J; bases not matched to a gene: 7. The CDR3 loop is CASSSWDRGLDEQFF. Written as DNA, the CDR3 is TGTGCCAGCAGCTCGTGGGACAGGGGGTTGGATGAGCAGTTCTTC. The variable domain in full, with the rest retrieved from reference TRBV11-3 and TRBJ2-1, is EAGVVQSPRYKIIEKKQPVAFWCNPISGHNTLYWYLQNLGQGPELLIRYENEEAVDDSQLPKDRFSAERLKGVDSTLKIQPAELGDSAVYLCASSSWDRGLDEQFFGPGTRLTVL.

This clone was counted once. The chain carries TRBV5-5 and TRBJ2-7; D is uncertain. CDR3 length: 15 residues. Looked up from germline, CDR1 is SGHKS and CDR2 is YYEKEE (reference sequence). V was cut by 3 bases and J by 0 bases, with 13 bases left in between. CDR3 residues: CASSWAATRSYEQYF. In DNA form, the CDR3 reads TGTGCCAGCAGCTGGGCGGCTACACGCTCCTACGAGCAGTACTTC.

The J gene is TRBJ2-2, the V gene TRBV30; TRBD1 agrees at 9 bases. CDR3 length equals 15 residues. Trimming cost V 0 bases and J 5 bases; bases outside gene matches: 4. CDR1 and CDR2 from the germline V gene are GTSNPN and SVGIG (reference sequence). DNA of the CDR3: TGTGCCTGGAGTGTTGTGGACAGGGGAACCGGGGAGCTGTTTTTT. Its protein product is CAWSVVDRGTGELFF.

This clone has just one count. The gene calls are TRBV14 and TRBJ1-4; D is unresolved. Germline V gene data show CDR1 as SGHDN and CDR2 as FVKESK. Trimming removed 8 bases from V and 1 base from J, with 8 bases in between. The CDR3 loop spans 13 amino acids. Written as DNA, the CDR3 is TGTGCCAGCCAGACAAAAACTAATGAAAAACTGTTTTTT. Translated: CASQTKTNEKLFF.

The V and J genes are TRBV3-1 (or the pseudogene TRBV3-2) and TRBJ2-6; D is undetermined. Germline V gene sequence: CDR1 LGHDT, CDR2 YNNKEL (reference sequence). V lost 1 base to trimming and J lost 0 bases, with 10 bases between them. The CDR3 consists of 17 residues. In DNA form, the CDR3 reads TGTGCCAGCAGCCAAGTCTCTATTTACTCTGGGGCCAACGTCCTGACTTTC. Amino acid sequence: CASSQVSIYSGANVLTF.

V gene TRBV5-6 combines with J gene TRBJ1-5; 7 nucleotides agree with TRBD1. The J segment lost 9 bases and the V segment lost 0 bases, leaving 12 bases of the junction unmatched. Germline CDR1 and CDR2: SGHDT and YYEEEE. This CDR3 has 16 residues. The CDR3 DNA follows: TGTGCCAGCAGCTTGGGTAGTAGGGGGCCCTCCGGGCCCCAGCATTTT. Protein sequence: CASSLGSRGPSGPQHF.

This chain joins TRBV24-1 and TRBJ1-1, with 8 bases fitting TRBD1. V was pared by 7 bases and J by 6 bases, with 9 bases of the junction left unmatched. This CDR3 comprises 14 residues. The germline CDR1 and CDR2 sequences are KGHDR and SFDVKD. CDR3 sequence reads: CATSPTGDVPEAFF. The CDR3 DNA reads as TGTGCCACCAGCCCGACAGGGGATGTCCCTGAAGCTTTCTTT.

V usage is TRBV2 and J usage is TRBJ1-5; D possibly corresponds to TRBD1 (5 bases). The CDR3 runs to 12 residues. V was pared by 6 bases and J by 4 bases, with 7 bases between. CDR1 and CDR2 from the germline V gene are SNHLY and FYNNEI. CDR3 residues: CASRGDNQPQHF. The CDR3 DNA reads TGTGCCAGCAGAGGGGATAATCAGCCCCAGCATTTT.